This record covers a single T cell receptor beta chain. Its antigen remains undetermined. No qualities accompany the bases; no much larger clone lies one base away. These data come from a study of blood T cell repertoires in COVID-19 (dated by TCRdb to the early 2020s). For the wider study: Samples from collaborators originated in the United States, Italy and Spain and spanned both the acute and convalescent phases of COVID-19. Sample metadata almost always included a de-identified subject ID, COVID-19 status, age in years and sex. The material from the prospective study consisted of cDNA or gDNA derived from T cells, B-cell-depleted T cells, or PBMCs. Samples came from the ongoing ImmuneRACE study (first 160 participants) plus 1,254 subjects from 6 global collaborators. The dataset comprised deeply sampled blood TCRbeta repertoires from subjects exposed to, actively infected with, or recovered from COVID-19. A freely available public database, intended as a resource for researchers studying the immune response to SARS-CoV-2, is where the repertoires were released. HLA class I and class II types, where available, came from metadata supplied by the sample provider rather than from assay-based typing. General conclusions and limits of the study: The quantity of clinical and demographic metadata differed by source and by participant and was supplied without curation.

TCRbeta CDR3 regions were amplified from genomic DNA by means of the immunoSEQ Assay, a bias-controlled multiplex PCR. Regarding the original processing steps: The number of nucleated cells in each sample was estimated from the amplification of reference gene primers within the assay. To quantify the absolute abundance of each unique TCRbeta CDR3 rearrangement, sequence reads were collapsed and filtered. For each sample, productive Simpson clonality was calculated as the square root of Simpson's diversity index over productive rearrangements. Here the immuneACCESS table is served through TCRdb, limited to in-frame sequences with V and J called. Missing clones are a known gap in these copies; in checked studies unresolved V genes cover under half, and the rest lacks a known reason. The DNA was the basis for D and trimming; V, J and clone size are from that table. The sample records around 320,000 clones, approximately 89% of which are singletons. The ten top clones hold roughly 6.9% of the sample.

CDR1 and CDR2 (SQVTM, ANQGSEA) derive from the germline V gene. Cut back by 7 bases and 0 bases, the V and J ends lie 21 bases apart. There are 16 amino acids in the CDR3, from cysteine to phenylalanine inclusive. Only the CDR3 region is kept as DNA, spanning 48 bases read in frame from base 1. Another Seattle source contributed samples from volunteer blood donors who had recovered from COVID-19. The collaborating institutions used their own protocols to collect whole blood in K2EDTA tubes. For TCRbeta analysis, collaborators shipped samples in one of three forms: frozen whole blood, isolated PBMCs, or DNA extracted from either of those sample types.

This sequence uses TRBV29-1 and TRBJ1-1; no D segment can be confidently identified. The TCR originated in a woman under 40 who had recovered from COVID-19. Sequencing used peripheral blood. The CDR3 corresponds to CSAVPPFSTLNTEAFF. The DNA sequence is TGCAGCGCCGTCCCACCGTTTTCGACTTTGAACACTGAAGCTTTCTTT.